One and the same sample provided the 24 T cell receptor beta chains below, sequenced in a study of tumor-infiltrating lymphocytes in primary liver carcinoma. The authors made TCR beta cDNA from approximately 500 ng total RNA with a constant-region primer. Employing slightly modified ARM-PCR, three nested multiplex PCR rounds were run, and these gave rise to the TCR beta libraries. Primers for the first two PCR rounds were TRBV1-TRBV30 forward primers and a C-beta reverse primer (about 11 cycles per round). TCRdb used MiXCR to reprocess the multiplex PCR reads, holding one entry per CDR3 protein. The table lists 24,000 or so distinct CDR3 sequences, approximately 71% of them singletons. Unsorted bulk tissue, about 20-32 mg of it, served as the source for co-extraction of RNA and DNA. Source material: liver tumor tissue from sampling region 5. Subset defined: tumor region T5, tumor centre. The source is a woman in her thirties with primary liver carcinoma and hepatitis B virus infection.

This clonotype was picked up a small number of times. A much larger clone is a single base away; this may be a read error. The V gene is TRBV9, the J gene TRBJ2-7; 7 bases fit TRBD1. J lost 0 bases, V lost 0 bases, and 6 bases had no gene match. CDR3 length: 16 amino acids. Germline V lookup: CDR1 SGDLS, CDR2 YYNGEE. CDR3 residues: CASSVDPRQGSYEQYF. The CDR3 DNA is TGTGCCAGCAGCGTAGATCCTAGACAGGGCTCCTACGAGCAGTACTTC.

Only a few counts were recorded for this clonotype. One end of the junction is discordant with germline, which a read error may explain. The chain joins TRBV6-5 to TRBJ2-6; a possible D gene is TRBD1 (6 bases). The CDR3 runs 18 residues. Per the germline V gene, CDR1 is MNHEY and CDR2 is SVGAGI. CDR3 in amino acids: CASSLWTEMKAGANVLTF. CDR3 nucleotide sequence: TGTGCCAGCAGTCTTTGGACAGAGATGAAAGCTGGGGCCAACGTCCTAACTTTC.

The CDR3 region has the DNA TGTGCCATTAATGTGTCGGCAGCGGGAGCCTACAATGAGCAGTTCTTC. Its translation: CAINVSAAGAYNEQFF. This rearrangement joins TRBV10-3 to TRBJ2-1; 8 positions agree with TRBD2. V shed 9 bases and J 2 bases; nucleotides not matched to a gene: 12. The CDR3 runs to 16 residues. Germline CDR1 is ENHRY and CDR2 is SYGVKD.

Remarks on this clonotype: The junction shows a germline mismatch at one end, possibly a read error. CDR3 DNA: TGTGCCAGCAGTTCGCCCGGGGCAGGGGTCTGCGAGCAATACTTC. Translation: CASSSPGAGVCEQYF. This rearrangement joins TRBV6-1 to TRBJ2-7; D possibly corresponds to TRBD1 (6 bases). CDR1 is MNHNS, CDR2 SASEGT, per germline. The CDR3 is 15 amino acids.

Remarks on this clonotype: The germline gene is not matched at one end of the junction; a read error may be the cause. This sequence joins TRBV24-1 and TRBJ2-1, with D perhaps assigned TRBD1 or TRBD2 (5 bases each). The CDR3 sequence is 16 residues long. Germline V gene data show CDR1 as KGHDR and CDR2 as SFDVKD. CDR3 region: CASSDPGTTLYNEQFF. CDR3 coding DNA: TGTGCCAGCAGTGATCCAGGGACCACCTTATACAATGAGCAGTTCTTC.

On this clonotype itself: Mismatch with germline at one junction end may stem from a read error. The chain links TRBV5-4 to TRBJ2-7, with D tentatively TRBD1 (6 bases). The CDR3 length is 15 residues. Germline V gene data show CDR1 as SGHNT and CDR2 as YYREEE (reference sequence). This CDR3 reads CASSLDAGVGNERYF. CDR3 nucleotide sequence: TGTGCCAGCAGCTTGGATGCAGGGGTTGGCAACGAGCGCTATTTC.

This clonotype was detected ten times or more. V is TRBV30 and J is TRBJ2-1; TRBD1 matches at 9 bases. J gave up 7 bases and V 2 bases, and 3 bases lay outside the gene matches. Germline V CDR1 and CDR2: GTSNPN, SVGIG (reference sequence). The CDR3 runs to 13 residues. CDR3: CAWSSGTGNEQFF. The CDR3 region has the DNA TGTGCCTGGAGTTCCGGGACAGGGAATGAGCAGTTCTTC.

In the case of this clonotype: A read error may account for a junction end that differs from germline. The CDR3 sequence is CARRIGGANIEAFF. CDR3 DNA: TGTGCCAGGAGGATAGGGGGTGCAAACATTGAAGCTTTCTTT. The chain couples TRBV13 to TRBJ1-1; TRBD1 is a possible D gene (6 bases). Germline V gene data show CDR1 as PRHDT and CDR2 as FYEKMQ (reference sequence). CDR3 length: 14 residues.

Points on this clonotype: The junction does not match germline at one end; this may be a read error. This chain uses TRBV29-1 with TRBJ2-5; the match to TRBD2 covers 7 bases. The germline gives CDR1 SQVTM, CDR2 ANQGSEA. This CDR3 contains 13 residues. This CDR3 is CSVGGRDAEAQYF. DNA for the CDR3: TGTAGCGTTGGTGGGAGGGACGCTGAGGCACAGTACTTC.

This clonotype was seen a handful of times. One end of the junction varies from germline; a read error may be responsible. V usage is TRBV29-1 and J usage is TRBJ2-3; possibly TRBD2 for D (6 bases). This CDR3 has 15 amino acids. The V gene's germline CDR1 is SQVTM and CDR2 ANQGSEA. For the CDR3, the DNA is TGCAGCGTTCCCGGGACTCATTCTAGCACACATACGCAGTATTTT. Translated: CSVPGTHSSTHTQYF.

Comments on this clonotype: The junction and the germline gene differ at one end; a read error may be behind it. This chain links TRBV11-2 with TRBJ2-5, with D hard to call. In germline, CDR1 is SGHAT, CDR2 FQNNGV. The CDR3 runs to 12 residues. CDR3: CASSLRLETQCF. The CDR3 DNA reads as TGTGCCAGCAGTTTACGGTTAGAGACCCAGTGCTTC. The full variable domain, with the rest looked up from reference TRBV11-2 and TRBJ2-5, is EAGVAQSPRYKIIEKRQSVAFWCNPISGHATLYWYQQILGQGPKLLIQFQNNGVVDDSQLPKDRFSAERLKGVDSTLKIQPAKLEDSAVYLCASSLRLETQCFGPGTRLLVL.

As to this clonotype: One junction end does not reproduce the germline sequence, and a read error may be involved. The chain couples TRBV6-5 to TRBJ1-2, with D possibly being TRBD1 (5 bases). The V gene's germline CDR1 is MNHEY and CDR2 SVGAGI. This CDR3 spans 15 amino acids. Here the CDR3 reads CANSGEFRAARGYTF. CDR3 nucleotides: TGTGCCAACAGTGGCGAATTCAGGGCCGCTCGGGGTTACACCTTC.

On this clonotype itself: A much larger clone lies one base from this, so it may be a read error. The chain employs TRBV19 and TRBJ2-5, with TRBD2 as a possible D gene (6 bases). CDR1 and CDR2 (germline): LNHDA, SQIVND (reference sequence). V lost 6 bases and J lost 5, with 16 bases in between. CDR3 length: 14 amino acids. CDR3 coding DNA: TGTGCCAGTAGCCCGGGAGAGGGGTACGAGACCCAGTACTTC. As protein: CASSPGEGYETQYF.

As for this clonotype: At one end the junction does not follow the germline gene, possibly because of a read error. The V call is TRBV5-6, the J call TRBJ2-2; D possibly corresponds to TRBD2 (5 bases). Per the germline V gene, CDR1 is SGHDT and CDR2 is YYEEEE. The length of the CDR3 is 15 residues. CDR3 DNA: TGTGTTAGCAGCTTGGCACCCAGAGTCACCGGGGAGCTGTTCTTC. It yields the protein CVSSLAPRVTGELFF. Variable domain in full (rest from reference TRBV5-6 and TRBJ2-2): DAGVTQSPTHLIKTRGQQVTLRCSPKSGHDTVSWYQQALGQGPQFIFQYYEEEERQRGNFPDRFSGHQFPNYSSELNVNALLLGDSALYLCVSSLAPRVTGELFFGEGSRLTVL.

This clonotype came up many times. The chain couples TRBV20-1 to TRBJ2-7; 7 bases line up with TRBD1. This CDR3 has 13 residues. The ends lost 5 bases at V and 3 bases at J; junction bases unmatched: 7. The germline V gene has CDR1 DFQATT and CDR2 SNEGSKA (reference sequence). Written as DNA, the CDR3 is TGCAGTGCTCGACAGGGAACTCTCTACGAGCAGTACTTC. This sequence encodes CSARQGTLYEQYF.

This chain joins TRBV6-5 and TRBJ2-5; 8 nucleotides match TRBD1. Germline-derived CDR1 and CDR2 are MNHEY and SVGAGI. V trimming: 8 bases; J trimming: 7 bases; junction bases outside the gene matches: 9. The CDR3 covers 13 residues. This CDR3 reads CASGTGRGLTQYF. As DNA, the CDR3 is TGTGCCAGCGGTACGGGCAGGGGGCTGACCCAGTACTTC.

About this clonotype: A junction end diverges from the germline sequence, so it may reflect a read error. This chain links TRBV4-1 with TRBJ1-5; 7 bases align to TRBD1. CDR1 is MGHRA, CDR2 YSYEKL, per germline. The CDR3 loop spans 17 amino acids. In nucleotides, the CDR3 is TGCGCCAGCAGTCAAGTGTGTGAGGGGGCTGGCAATCAGCCCCAGCATTTT. It specifies CASSQVCEGAGNQPQHF.

The chain carries TRBV4-3 and TRBJ2-1; D is perhaps TRBD2 (5 bases). Trimming left V 11 bases short and J 0 bases short, with 20 bases between. CDR1 and CDR2 from the germline V gene are LGHNA and YSLEER. The CDR3 has 16 amino acids. CDR3 in amino acids: CAGCQDEGSSYNEQFF. As DNA, the CDR3 is TGCGCCGGCTGCCAAGATGAGGGAAGCTCCTACAATGAGCAGTTCTTC.

As concerns this clonotype: A read error may account for a junction end that differs from germline. V is TRBV11-1 and J is TRBJ2-2; the match to TRBD2 covers 7 bases. The CDR3 loop spans 16 amino acids. Germline-derived CDR1 and CDR2 are SGHAT and FQDESV (reference sequence). The CDR3 loop reads CASSRVMAGASGELSF. The CDR3 DNA follows: TGTGCCAGCAGCAGGGTTATGGCGGGAGCGTCCGGGGAGCTGTCCTTT. The full variable domain, completed using reference TRBV11-1 and TRBJ2-2, is EAEVAQSPRYKITEKSQAVAFWCDPISGHATLYWYRQILGQGPELLVQFQDESVVDDSQLPKDRFSAERLKGVDSTLKIQPAELGDSAMYLCASSRVMAGASGELSFGEGSRLTVL.

As regards this clonotype: Since the CDR3 does not end with the conserved phenylalanine or tryptophan, this likely comes from a read error. V is TRBV11-2 and J is TRBJ2-2; 10 bases map to TRBD2. The CDR3 runs to 16 residues. Germline CDR1 reads SGHAT; CDR2 reads FQNNGV. CDR3 DNA sequence: TGTGCCAGCAGCTCGACACGTAGCGGGAGGTCCGGGAAGCTGTTTCCT. Its protein product is CASSSTRSGRSGKLFP.

Note on this clonotype: At one boundary the junction diverges from the germline segment, which might be a read error. This chain connects TRBV6-2 or TRBV6-3 to TRBJ2-3; tentative D call: TRBD2 (6 bases). This CDR3 contains 13 residues. The germline CDR1 and CDR2 sequences are MNHEY and SVGEGT. CDR3 coding DNA: TGTGGCAGCAGCACGGGAGCCACAGACACGCAGTATTTT. It codes for CGSSTGATDTQYF.

Comment on this clonotype: A much bigger clone sits one base away, suggesting this may be a read error. This chain joins TRBV5-4 and TRBJ2-1; D ambiguous. CDR3 length equals 15 residues. Germline assignment: CDR1 SGHNT and CDR2 YYREEE (reference sequence). The CDR3 spells CVSSLDASSFNEQFF. The CDR3 coding sequence is TGTGTCAGCAGCTTGGATGCCAGTAGCTTCAATGAGCAGTTCTTC. The full variable domain, in which reference TRBV5-4 and TRBJ2-1 provide the parts outside the CDR3, is ETGVTQSPTHLIKTRGQQVTLRCSSQSGHNTVSWYQQALGQGPQFIFQYYREEENGRGNFPPRFSGLQFPNYSSELNVNALELDDSALYLCVSSLDASSFNEQFFGPGTRLTVL.

This clonotype appeared once. Likely a read error: the CDR3 ends without its conserved phenylalanine or tryptophan. The J gene is TRBJ2-5, the V gene TRBV11-3; maybe TRBD2 (6 bases). Germline lookup yields CDR1 SGHNT and CDR2 YENEEA. The CDR3 is 18 amino acids. The V and J ends lost 5 bases and 3 bases respectively, with 25 bases between them. The CDR3 here is CASSPGDSTQGVKETQYL. CDR3 nucleotide sequence: TGTGCCAGCAGCCCGGGGGATTCTACCCAGGGTGTGAAAGAGACCCAGTACTTA.

This clonotype was seen more than once but under ten times. V and J are TRBV11-2 and TRBJ1-1; no clear D. Per germline, CDR1 SGHAT and CDR2 FQNNGV. The CDR3 contains 11 residues. V was pared by 5 bases and J by 4 bases, with 5 bases between. This CDR3 is CASSPFTEAFF. In DNA form, the CDR3 reads TGTGCCAGCAGCCCCTTCACTGAAGCTTTCTTT.